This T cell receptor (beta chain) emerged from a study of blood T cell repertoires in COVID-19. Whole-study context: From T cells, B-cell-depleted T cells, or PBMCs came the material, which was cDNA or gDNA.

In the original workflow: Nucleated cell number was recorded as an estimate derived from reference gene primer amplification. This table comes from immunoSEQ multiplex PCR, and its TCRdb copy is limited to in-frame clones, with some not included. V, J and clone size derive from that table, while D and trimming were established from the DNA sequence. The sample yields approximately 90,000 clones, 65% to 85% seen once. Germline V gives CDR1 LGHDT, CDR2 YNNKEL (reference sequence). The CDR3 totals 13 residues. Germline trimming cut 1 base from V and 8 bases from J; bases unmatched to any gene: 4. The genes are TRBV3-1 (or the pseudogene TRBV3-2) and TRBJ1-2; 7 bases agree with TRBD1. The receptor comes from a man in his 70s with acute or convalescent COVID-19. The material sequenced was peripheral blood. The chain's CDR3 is CASSQGQGRGYTF. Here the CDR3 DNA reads TGTGCCAGCAGCCAAGGACAGGGTCGGGGCTACACCTTC.